These 2 T cell receptor beta chains came from one sample sequenced in a study of blood T cell repertoires in COVID-19. The table came from immunoSEQ multiplex PCR; TCRdb's copy has only in-frame clones and leaves some out. The top ten clones hold about 15% of a sample with around 220,000 clones, roughly 88% of them seen once. Sequenced input: PBMCs or T cells enriched from blood (not recorded which). These receptors were obtained from a woman between 45 and 60 years old with acute COVID-19.

J is TRBJ2-7 and V is TRBV3-1 (or the pseudogene TRBV3-2); 11 bases match TRBD1. The ends lost 4 bases at V and 2 bases at J; junction bases unmatched: 7. Per the germline V gene, CDR1 is LGHDT and CDR2 is YNNKEL (reference sequence). This CDR3 is 16 amino acids long. The CDR3 DNA reads as TGTGCCAGCAGCCCCAGGGACAGGGGGTCCCCCTACGAGCAGTACTTC. Translation gives CASSPRDRGSPYEQYF.

About this clone: At one of its ends the junction is not consistent with the germline gene, which may arise from a read error. CDR3 sequence: CASSIQGDGDTIYF. The CDR3 region has the DNA TGTGCCAGTAGTATCCAGGGGGATGGAGACACCATATATTTT. The chain has TRBV19 and TRBJ1-3, with TRBD1 identical over 7 bases. Germline-derived CDR1 and CDR2 are LNHDA and SQIVND (reference sequence). The CDR3 is 14 amino acids.